The rows below give T cell receptor beta chains drawn from one sample of a study of T cell responses to AZD1222 COVID-19 vaccine. Some clones are missing from TCRdb's copy, which holds only in-frame ones; the method was immunoSEQ multiplex PCR. Of around 110,000 clones in the sample, around nine tenths were seen once. The input for sequencing was peripheral blood, taken on day 0 of AZD1222 vaccination. These receptors originate from an adult in good health. Both conserved end residues are part of each CDR3. The D gene is left open where the match is weak. Clone sizes are given selectively: once, few, many, or a class where the clone is expanded.

>TRBJ1-1|NA|TRBD1|TRBV3-1/TRBV3-2
CASSQVGAGGNTEAFF
TGTGCCAGCAGCCAAGTAGGAGCAGGGGGGAACACTGAAGCTTTCTTT
>TRBJ1-1|NA|TRBD1|TRBV7-2
CASSTRTGWDTEAFF
TGTGCCAGCAGCACTCGGACAGGGTGGGACACTGAAGCTTTCTTT
>TRBJ1-5|NA|NA|TRBV30
CAWIRQYSNQPQHF
TGTGCCTGGATTAGACAGTATAGCAATCAGCCCCAGCATTTT
>TRBJ1-1|NA|NA|TRBV5-6
CASSPTGMNTEAFF
TGTGCCAGCAGCCCGACAGGTATGAACACTGAAGCTTTCTTT
>TRBJ2-1|NA|TRBD2|TRBV7-2
CASSLNGGSAYNEQFF
TGTGCCAGCAGCTTAAACGGGGGGTCCGCCTACAATGAGCAGTTCTTC
>TRBJ1-2|NA|TRBD1|TRBV11-2
CASSLQGSGYTF
TGTGCCAGCAGCCTACAGGGGAGTGGCTACACCTTC
>TRBJ2-7|once|TRBD1|TRBV24-1
CATSDETGQGVYEQYF
TGTGCCACCAGTGACGAAACGGGACAGGGGGTCTACGAGCAGTACTTC
>TRBJ1-1|NA|NA|TRBV21-1
CASSKAGAGHPEAFF
TGTGCCAGCAGCAAAGCAGGTGCAGGGCACCCTGAAGCTTTCTTT
>TRBJ2-6|NA|TRBD1|TRBV5-1
CASRYPSRGPAVGANVLTF
TGCGCCAGCAGATATCCTAGCAGGGGGCCCGCGGTTGGGGCCAACGTCCTGACTTTC
>TRBJ1-1|NA|NA|TRBV3-1/TRBV3-2
CASSQVGDTEAFF
TGTGCCAGCAGCCAGGTAGGGGACACTGAAGCTTTCTTT
>TRBJ1-1|NA|NA|TRBV11-3
CASSLRGGRNTEAFF
TGTGCCAGCAGCTTGAGGGGCGGGAGGAACACTGAAGCTTTCTTT
>TRBJ1-4|once|NA|TRBV27
CASSLSWNNEKLFF
TGTGCCAGCAGTTTATCGTGGAATAATGAAAAACTGTTTTTT
>TRBJ2-5|NA|NA|TRBV7-6
CASSSQIDRPETQYF
TGTGCCAGCAGCTCACAAATTGACAGGCCGGAGACCCAGTACTTC
>TRBJ2-7|NA|NA|TRBV2
CASSVSGVTYEQYF
TGTGCCAGCAGTGTCAGCGGTGTTACCTACGAGCAGTACTTC
>TRBJ2-1|NA|NA|TRBV6-2/TRBV6-3
CASSYSRGANEQFF
TGTGCCAGCAGTTACTCCCGGGGAGCCAATGAGCAGTTCTTC
>TRBJ2-5|NA|NA|TRBV20-1
CSASYREKTQYF
TGCAGTGCTAGTTATAGGGAAAAGACCCAGTACTTC
>TRBJ1-5|NA|NA|TRBV27
CASSLRGRAQPQHF
TGTGCCAGCAGTCTCAGGGGTAGGGCTCAGCCCCAGCATTTT
>TRBJ1-1|NA|NA|TRBV18
CASSPGAGAGTEAFF
TGTGCCAGCTCACCCGGGGCGGGGGCGGGCACTGAAGCTTTCTTT
>TRBJ1-1|NA|NA|TRBV14
CASSQDRWNTEAFF
TGTGCCAGCAGCCAAGACAGGTGGAACACTGAAGCTTTCTTT
>TRBJ1-5|once|NA|TRBV27
CASSFQKTYSSNQPQHF
TGTGCCAGCAGTTTTCAAAAAACCTACAGTAGCAATCAGCCCCAGCATTTT
>TRBJ1-1|NA|TRBD1|TRBV19
CASSTGQGNTEAFF
TGTGCCAGTAGTACCGGACAGGGCAACACTGAAGCTTTCTTT
>TRBJ1-2|NA|NA|TRBV28
CASSSLQLNYGYTF
TGTGCCAGCAGTTCCCTACAGCTTAACTATGGCTACACCTTC
>TRBJ1-2|NA|NA|TRBV11-2
CASSLDGGRHNYGYTF
TGTGCCAGCAGCTTAGATGGGGGGAGACACAACTATGGCTACACCTTC
>TRBJ2-1|NA|TRBD2|TRBV7-3
CASSLGTSGDEQFF
TGTGCCAGCAGCTTAGGGACTAGCGGAGATGAGCAGTTCTTC
>TRBJ2-1|NA|TRBD1|TRBV7-9
CASSRGQLSSYNEQFF
TGTGCCAGCAGCCGGGGACAGTTGAGCTCCTACAATGAGCAGTTCTTC
>TRBJ2-4|NA|NA|TRBV7-6
CASSLRSFLSGDSVNIQYF
TGTGCCAGCAGCTTAAGGTCCTTTCTTTCAGGGGACTCGGTAAACATTCAGTACTTC
>TRBJ2-2|NA|NA|TRBV11-2
CASSGWTVATGELFF
TGTGCCAGCAGCGGATGGACAGTAGCCACCGGGGAGCTGTTTTTT
>TRBJ1-2|NA|TRBD1|TRBV7-2
CASTRQGSYGYTF
TGTGCCAGCACTAGACAGGGGAGCTATGGCTACACCTTC
>TRBJ1-5|NA|NA|TRBV18
CASSPEGFQPQHF
TGTGCCAGCTCACCCGAGGGGTTTCAGCCCCAGCATTTT
>TRBJ2-3|NA|NA|TRBV5-1
CATALGGGSTDTQYF
TGCGCCACTGCCCTGGGAGGCGGATCCACAGATACGCAGTATTTT
>TRBJ2-7|NA|NA|TRBV30
CAWSVGLSYEQYF
TGTGCCTGGAGTGTAGGGCTTAGTTACGAGCAGTACTTC
>TRBJ2-3|NA|NA|TRBV29-1
CSVAAEGTDTQYF
TGCAGCGTTGCCGCAGAGGGCACAGATACGCAGTATTTT
>TRBJ1-2|NA|NA|TRBV5-4
CASSLYSSNYGYTF
TGTGCCAGCAGCTTGTACAGTTCTAACTATGGCTACACCTTC
>TRBJ2-1|NA|NA|TRBV25-1
CASSEWGAGAVEQFF
TGTGCCAGCAGTGAATGGGGGGCGGGGGCGGTTGAGCAGTTCTTC
>TRBJ2-1|NA|NA|TRBV2
CASSENAGRNEQFF
TGTGCCAGCAGTGAGAACGCGGGGAGGAATGAGCAGTTCTTC
>TRBJ1-1|NA|NA|TRBV30
CAWRASWGTEAFF
TGTGCCTGGAGAGCAAGTTGGGGCACTGAAGCTTTCTTT
>TRBJ1-1|NA|TRBD1|TRBV2
CATGTVGTEAFF
TGTGCCACCGGGACAGTAGGCACTGAAGCTTTCTTT
>TRBJ1-2|NA|NA|TRBV25-1
CASRSETVHGYTF
TGTGCCAGCAGATCTGAGACAGTTCATGGCTACACCTTC
>TRBJ1-6|few|NA|TRBV6-1
CASSDRENSPLHF
TGTGCCAGCAGTGACAGGGAAAATTCACCCCTCCACTTT
>TRBJ1-6|once|NA|TRBV28
CASTLPGVNSPLHF
TGTGCCAGCACCCTCCCGGGAGTTAATTCACCCCTCCACTTT
>TRBJ1-2|NA|NA|TRBV19
CASSSTGGYGYTF
TGTGCCAGTAGTTCGACGGGTGGCTATGGCTACACCTTC
>TRBJ1-1|NA|TRBD1|TRBV7-6
CASSLGQGARAFF
TGTGCCAGCAGCTTAGGACAGGGGGCGAGAGCTTTCTTT